Listed below are T cell receptor beta chains from one sample, sequenced in a study of beta chain features in type 1 diabetes. Assay: immunoSEQ multiplex PCR; the TCRdb copy retains only in-frame clones and omits some. Of approximately 170,000 clones in the sample, about 8% were seen once. Source material: central memory CD4+ T cells from blood. The receptor set was obtained from a woman aged 40 to 50 with type 1 diabetes. Each CDR3 is given with its conserved first and last residue. The order of the fields is J gene, V gene, CDR3 protein.

J gene: TRBJ2-5
V gene: TRBV19
CDR3 protein: CASSTRLAGGQETQYF

J gene: TRBJ1-1
V gene: TRBV28
CDR3 protein: CASSDISIRAFF

J gene: TRBJ2-7
V gene: TRBV7-3
CDR3 protein: CASGGTGKFYEQYF

J gene: TRBJ2-2
V gene: TRBV19
CDR3 protein: CASSEGWQANTGELFF

J gene: TRBJ1-4
V gene: TRBV27
CDR3 protein: CASKGPDRGKLFF

J gene: TRBJ2-5
V gene: TRBV7-2
CDR3 protein: CASSHSSGGAGTQYF

J gene: TRBJ2-7
V gene: TRBV19
CDR3 protein: CASSRPGAVREQYF

J gene: TRBJ1-5
V gene: TRBV27
CDR3 protein: CASSFGGNQPQHF

J gene: TRBJ1-2
V gene: TRBV29-1
CDR3 protein: CSVGDGRDLKDYGYTF

J gene: TRBJ1-3
V gene: TRBV28
CDR3 protein: CASSFQGQGSGNTIYF

J gene: TRBJ2-7
V gene: TRBV9
CDR3 protein: CASSVTTGLLYEQYF

J gene: TRBJ1-1
V gene: TRBV5-4
CDR3 protein: CASSLGGEGRTEAFF

J gene: TRBJ1-1
V gene: TRBV5-1
CDR3 protein: CASSLWSGQQAFF

J gene: TRBJ1-6
V gene: TRBV11-3
CDR3 protein: CASSLDAGNSPLHF

J gene: TRBJ1-6
V gene: TRBV28
CDR3 protein: CASSGTAPTYNSPLHF

J gene: TRBJ2-2
V gene: TRBV30
CDR3 protein: CAWRYRDRAAGELFF

J gene: TRBJ2-1
V gene: TRBV6-5
CDR3 protein: CASSTGTSDREQFF

J gene: TRBJ2-1
V gene: TRBV28
CDR3 protein: CASSSPGTSGNDEQFF

J gene: NA
V gene: TRBV18
CDR3 protein: CASSRDRANEQYF

J gene: TRBJ1-1
V gene: TRBV7-3
CDR3 protein: CASSSQGDTEAFF

J gene: TRBJ2-7
V gene: TRBV11-1
CDR3 protein: CASSLGSGDYEQYF

J gene: TRBJ2-7
V gene: TRBV2
CDR3 protein: CASRQGMGHGEQYF

J gene: TRBJ1-1
V gene: TRBV4-2
CDR3 protein: CASSSGTRVEAFF

J gene: TRBJ2-1
V gene: TRBV5-6
CDR3 protein: CASSRLAGEDEQFF

J gene: TRBJ2-2
V gene: TRBV19
CDR3 protein: CASRRDSLTGELFF

J gene: TRBJ1-3
V gene: TRBV7-2
CDR3 protein: CASSSKVGGSGNTIYF

J gene: TRBJ1-2
V gene: TRBV2
CDR3 protein: CASSTLGQPYGYTF

J gene: TRBJ1-1
V gene: TRBV6-6
CDR3 protein: CASRQTGRDTEAFF

J gene: TRBJ2-5
V gene: TRBV18
CDR3 protein: CASSQSIGGTGETQYF

J gene: TRBJ2-7
V gene: TRBV14
CDR3 protein: CASSQESVAVYEQYF

J gene: TRBJ2-1
V gene: TRBV6-6
CDR3 protein: CASSYGRRHRDEQFF

J gene: TRBJ1-2
V gene: TRBV7-6
CDR3 protein: CASSSDAGGNGYTF

J gene: TRBJ2-7
V gene: TRBV7-6
CDR3 protein: CASSFGPAYEQYF

J gene: TRBJ2-2
V gene: TRBV18
CDR3 protein: CASSPDRWIGELFF

J gene: TRBJ2-7
V gene: TRBV6-6
CDR3 protein: CASSYAYEQYF

J gene: TRBJ2-2
V gene: TRBV2
CDR3 protein: CASGTSNTGELFF

J gene: TRBJ1-2
V gene: TRBV19
CDR3 protein: CASSPQGQGGYTF

J gene: TRBJ2-5
V gene: TRBV5-1
CDR3 protein: CASSFQGDEGETQYF

J gene: TRBJ2-5
V gene: TRBV28
CDR3 protein: CASSFRDRGLKTQYF

J gene: TRBJ2-1
V gene: TRBV9
CDR3 protein: CASSVASYNEQFF

J gene: TRBJ2-2
V gene: TRBV5-1
CDR3 protein: CASSLGTLNTGELFF

J gene: TRBJ2-7
V gene: TRBV4-2
CDR3 protein: CASSLRQAGATYEQYF

J gene: TRBJ1-3
V gene: TRBV29-1
CDR3 protein: CSVLAFSGNTIYF

J gene: TRBJ1-2
V gene: TRBV2
CDR3 protein: CASSRGGYGYTF

J gene: TRBJ1-2
V gene: TRBV7-2
CDR3 protein: CASSPPNGQRSYGYTF

J gene: TRBJ2-5
V gene: TRBV7-2
CDR3 protein: CASSLGLAGTETQYF

J gene: TRBJ2-1
V gene: TRBV7-9
CDR3 protein: CASSSKSGGAVHEQFF

J gene: TRBJ2-3
V gene: TRBV7-2
CDR3 protein: CASSLTSGLRDTQYF

J gene: TRBJ2-2
V gene: TRBV5-1
CDR3 protein: CASSPGTLYTGELFF

J gene: TRBJ2-1
V gene: TRBV7-3
CDR3 protein: CASSLGEVSSYNEQFF

J gene: TRBJ1-1
V gene: TRBV7-9
CDR3 protein: CASSHQTGATEAFF

J gene: TRBJ1-1
V gene: TRBV7-9
CDR3 protein: CASSLGRTGRLMNTEAFF

J gene: TRBJ1-6
V gene: TRBV27
CDR3 protein: CASSFTGGTGNNSPLHF

J gene: TRBJ2-1
V gene: TRBV7-3
CDR3 protein: CASSLVLVAGEGGEQFF

J gene: TRBJ2-3
V gene: TRBV5-1
CDR3 protein: CASSLGSGGRDTQYF